A selection of T cell receptor beta chains follows, all from one sample in a study of cytomegalovirus exposure and HLA in healthy donors. The method was immunoSEQ multiplex PCR; TCRdb's version includes in-frame clones alone and lacks a portion of them. The sample lists roughly 150,000 clones, around three quarters occurring once. Sequenced material: PBMCs. These receptors were obtained from a man between 35 and 55 years old in good health and CMV-seronegative. Each CDR3 is given with its conserved first and last residue. The order of the fields is J gene, clone size, D gene, V gene, CDR3 protein, CDR3 DNA. A D gene is named only where the DNA matches it firmly. A row's size may be missing; if present it is once, few, many or a size class.

TRBJ1-2 | once | . | TRBV11-3 | CASRYQGSGYTF | TGTGCCAGCAGATACCAGGGATCTGGCTACACCTTC
TRBJ2-1 | . | TRBD2 | TRBV14 | CASSQDQDGSGIRQFF | TGTGCCAGCAGCCAAGATCAGGATGGTAGCGGGATTAGGCAGTTCTTC
TRBJ1-5 | . | . | TRBV7-9 | CASSSLYGLEPQHF | TGTGCCAGCAGCTCCCTTTATGGCCTGGAGCCCCAGCATTTT
TRBJ2-1 | . | . | TRBV11-3 | CASSPRAGSRNEQFF | TGTGCCAGCAGCCCCCGAGCAGGGTCCCGCAATGAGCAGTTCTTC
TRBJ2-1 | . | . | TRBV14 | CASSPPGTPGWDEQFF | TGTGCCAGCAGCCCCCCCGGGACACCGGGATGGGATGAGCAGTTCTTC
TRBJ1-2 | . | . | TRBV11-3 | CASSGTDYGYTF | TGTGCCAGCAGCGGGACTGACTATGGCTACACCTTC
TRBJ2-7 | . | TRBD2 | TRBV5-1 | CASRSSGGTYEQYF | TGCGCCAGCAGGAGTAGCGGGGGGACCTACGAGCAGTACTTC
TRBJ1-4 | . | . | TRBV2 | CASSAGLSGEKLFF | TGTGCCAGCAGTGCAGGGCTTAGTGGGGAAAAACTGTTTTTT
TRBJ1-2 | . | . | TRBV6-1 | CASSVMISGYTF | TGTGCCAGCAGTGTAATGATTAGTGGCTACACCTTC
TRBJ2-1 | . | . | TRBV29-1 | CSVGVGASSYNEQFF | TGCAGCGTTGGTGTAGGGGCAAGCTCCTACAATGAGCAGTTCTTC
TRBJ2-2 | . | . | TRBV6-4 | CASSVSRQGSSTGELFF | TGTGCCAGCAGTGTATCCCGGCAGGGATCGAGCACCGGGGAGCTGTTTTTT
TRBJ2-3 | many | TRBD1 | TRBV9 | CASSVTDRGVNTQYF | TGTGCCAGCAGCGTAACCGACAGGGGGGTAAATACGCAGTATTTT
TRBJ1-1 | . | . | TRBV2 | CARGETEAFF | TGTGCCAGAGGGGAAACTGAAGCTTTCTTT
TRBJ2-7 | . | TRBD1 | TRBV2 | CASSEAWQGDYEQYF | TGTGCCAGCAGTGAAGCGTGGCAGGGGGACTACGAGCAGTACTTC
TRBJ2-3 | . | . | TRBV30 | CASLGQNTDTQYF | TGTGCCTCCCTCGGTCAAAACACAGATACGCAGTATTTT
TRBJ1-1 | . | . | TRBV19 | CASIGETEAFF | TGTGCCAGTATCGGGGAGACTGAAGCTTTCTTT
TRBJ2-3 | . | TRBD1 | TRBV19 | CASRGQGTDTQYF | TGTGCCAGTAGAGGACAGGGCACAGATACGCAGTATTTT
TRBJ1-1 | . | TRBD1 | TRBV5-1 | CASSWGTGFANMNTEAFF | TGCGCCAGCAGCTGGGGGACAGGGTTCGCTAATATGAACACTGAAGCTTTCTTT
TRBJ2-3 | . | . | TRBV5-1 | CASSLEAGPDTQYF | TGCGCCAGCAGCTTGGAAGCGGGCCCAGATACGCAGTATTTT
TRBJ1-5 | . | . | TRBV4-1 | CASSQDENQPQHF | TGCGCCAGCAGCCAAGATGAGAATCAGCCCCAGCATTTT
TRBJ2-4 | once | . | TRBV6-5 | CASSSGNIQYF | TGTGCCAGCAGTTCCGGAAACATTCAGTACTTC
TRBJ1-1 | . | . | TRBV19 | CASSIRHENTEAFF | TGTGCCAGTAGTATCCGACACGAGAACACTGAAGCTTTCTTT